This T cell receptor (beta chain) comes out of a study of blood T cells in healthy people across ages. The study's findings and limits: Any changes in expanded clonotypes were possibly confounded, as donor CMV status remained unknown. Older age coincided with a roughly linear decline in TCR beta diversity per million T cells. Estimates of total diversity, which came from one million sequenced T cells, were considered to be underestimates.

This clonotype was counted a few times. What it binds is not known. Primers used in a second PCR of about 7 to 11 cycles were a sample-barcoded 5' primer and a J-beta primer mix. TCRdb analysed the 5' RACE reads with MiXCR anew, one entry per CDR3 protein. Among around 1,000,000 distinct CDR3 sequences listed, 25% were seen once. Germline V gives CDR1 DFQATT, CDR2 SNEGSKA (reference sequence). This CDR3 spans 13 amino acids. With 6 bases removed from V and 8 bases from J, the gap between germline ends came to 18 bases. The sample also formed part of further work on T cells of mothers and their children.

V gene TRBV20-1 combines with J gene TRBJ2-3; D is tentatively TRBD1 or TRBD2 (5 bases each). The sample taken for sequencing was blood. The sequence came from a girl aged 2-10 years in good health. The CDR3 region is CSAPVGVVVTQYF. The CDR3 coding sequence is TGCAGTGCCCCAGTGGGGGTAGTAGTTACGCAGTATTTT.